This note documents a single TCR beta chain sequence. This entry is derived from a study of T cell responses to AZD1222 COVID-19 vaccine. Study-wide context: Whether given at about 4 or about 12 weeks, second doses were pooled.

Sequencing was performed with immunoSEQ multiplex PCR; in TCRdb, only in-frame clones are kept and a portion is missing. Of roughly 150,000 clones in the sample, around nine tenths were seen once. The clonotype originates from an adult in good health. The specimen comprised peripheral blood, sampled on day 0 of AZD1222 vaccination.

This chain's CDR3 is CAWSVRTGETQYF. CDR3 nucleotides: TGTGCCTGGAGTGTAAGGACAGGGGAGACCCAGTACTTC. The gene calls are TRBV30 and TRBJ2-5, with TRBD1 matching 8 bases. In germline, CDR1 is GTSNPN, CDR2 SVGIG (reference sequence). This CDR3 spans 13 amino acids. The V segment lost 0 bases and the J segment 5 bases; nucleotides outside the gene matches: 2. The full variable domain, rest sourced from reference TRBV30 and TRBJ2-5, is SQTIHQWPATLVQPVGSPLSLECTVEGTSNPNLYWYRQAAGRGLQLLFYSVGIGQISSEVPQNLSASRPQDRQFILSSKKLLLSDSGFYLCAWSVRTGETQYFGPGTRLLVL.